This TCR beta chain was documented in a study of Ad26.COV2.S vaccination and SARS-CoV-2 variants. Trimming left V 4 bases short and J 0 bases short, with 15 bases between. The CDR3 consists of 16 residues. CDR1 is SGHTA and CDR2 is FQGNSA in the germline V gene. Treatment denoted: 15 to 20 received Ad26.COV2.S at low or high dose, single or two shots; 5 received placebo; per-sample allocation not given. The samples were gathered on day 63 after the first injection of vaccine or placebo. TCRdb's copy holds only in-frame clones and misses some; the assay was immunoSEQ multiplex PCR. This sample has about 280,000 clones, with 80% to 90% found just once.

The sample consisted of peripheral blood, taken in a trial of Ad26.COV2.S vaccine versus placebo. The TCR sequence derives from a person between 18 and 65 years old who received the Ad26.COV2.S COVID-19 vaccine or a placebo. The chain uses TRBV7-2 and TRBJ1-1; D is ambiguous. CDR3 DNA: TGTGCCAGCAGCTCCCGGGGAACTAAATTGAACACTGAAGCTTTCTTT. Its translation is CASSSRGTKLNTEAFF.